This is a list of T cell receptor beta chains from one sample in a study of T cell responses to AZD1222 COVID-19 vaccine. Measured with immunoSEQ multiplex PCR; TCRdb has only the in-frame clones, and not every one. The sample holds about 150,000 clones; about 92% are singletons and the top ten take approximately 6.3%. The sample here was peripheral blood, taken 28 days after the second AZD1222 dose. The source is an adult who received the AZD1222 COVID-19 vaccine. CDR3s leave out the opening cysteine and the closing phenylalanine or tryptophan. Each record gives: J gene, V gene, CDR3 protein.

TRBJ2-1 TRBV7-7 ASSLGWSSYNEQF
TRBJ1-6 TRBV7-9 ASSSEVSPLH
TRBJ2-5 TRBV12-3/TRBV12-4 ASSFVPEETQY
TRBJ1-3 TRBV30 AWSVARISGNTIY
TRBJ1-6 TRBV3-1/TRBV3-2 ASSRTITGSSYNSPLH
TRBJ2-7 TRBV11-2 ASSPWTGSSYEQY
TRBJ2-7 TRBV7-8 ASSSPSYEQY
TRBJ2-7 TRBV4-2 ASSQDRTGTFYEQY
TRBJ2-5 TRBV21-1 ASSKAYARETQY
TRBJ1-1 TRBV7-9 ASSLGDRQTEAF
TRBJ1-4 TRBV28 ASSLATGLPTNEKLF
TRBJ2-7 TRBV19 ASTEGGIYEQY
TRBJ2-5 TRBV7-2 ASSLAGSQETQY
TRBJ2-5 TRBV27 ASSPRTLNLETQY
TRBJ1-1 TRBV28 ASSTGAAEAF
TRBJ2-1 TRBV18 ASSPPAGPYAQF
TRBJ1-3 TRBV6-5 ASRGTGESGNTIY
TRBJ2-2 TRBV3-1/TRBV3-2 ASSQDWGLHTGELF
TRBJ1-5 TRBV27 ASSPTGNQPQH
TRBJ1-1 TRBV7-9 ASSPMTDNEAF
TRBJ2-7 TRBV6-5 ASSRFRDRVYEQY
TRBJ1-1 TRBV11-3 ASSQMGDTEAF
TRBJ2-6 TRBV15 ATSRGDSGANVLT
TRBJ2-5 TRBV2 ASSESGGRETQY
TRBJ2-3 TRBV11-2 ASSLTGALTDTQY
TRBJ2-2 TRBV9 ASSVAVNTGELF
TRBJ1-5 TRBV6-2/TRBV6-3 ASSRTLSNQPQH
TRBJ1-2 TRBV10-3 AIFPGPGLSQDGYT
TRBJ2-7 TRBV6-5 ASSRNPDGYEQY
TRBJ2-7 TRBV11-1 ASSFSGRSYEQY
TRBJ1-5 TRBV10-3 AISPGQPNQPQH
TRBJ2-3 TRBV19 ASTPPPGIRQGTQY
TRBJ1-2 TRBV28 ASSSGTNYGYT
TRBJ2-2 TRBV6-5 ASSYRRGPNTGELF
TRBJ1-5 TRBV30 AWTLGTGNQPQH
TRBJ2-5 TRBV18 ASSPTLAGLQETQY
TRBJ2-7 TRBV6-5 ASRRGPQGSYEQY
TRBJ2-7 TRBV7-6 ASSLAGGANYEQY
TRBJ1-4 TRBV7-2 ASSLQENEKLF
TRBJ2-7 TRBV5-1 ASSSPGQNYEQY
TRBJ2-1 TRBV7-2 ASSSGGDRDPGAYNEQF